Here is one T cell receptor (beta chain) with its context. Its specificity is not known. Ten immunoSEQ deep assay plates served to sequence unsorted PBMC DNA. The table came from immunoSEQ multiplex PCR; TCRdb's copy has only in-frame clones and leaves some out. The sample has 470,000 or so clones, approximately 84% seen once. This entry is derived from a study of shared clonotypes between healthy human individuals. Findings and caveats of the study: Only blood was sampled; tissue repertoires likely differ.

Caucasian adults residing in Nashville, Tennessee made up all the donors. The V end was cut by 1 base, the J end by 10 bases, with 19 bases between. Per germline, CDR1 SGHAT and CDR2 FQNNGV. The CDR3 length is 15 residues. The chain joins TRBV11-2 to TRBJ1-1; D is possibly TRBD1 (5 bases). Sequencing was performed on PBMCs. This sequence originates from a woman in her thirties or forties in good health. Some clones in this sample may be carry-over from other donors' samples. The DNA for the CDR3 is TGTGCCAGCAGCTTAGCGGGGACGCTAAACATAGGAGCTTTCTTT. It encodes CASSLAGTLNIGAFF.